A selection of T cell receptor beta chains follows, all from one sample in a study of cytomegalovirus exposure and HLA in healthy donors. Here immunoSEQ multiplex PCR was the method, and the copy in TCRdb shows in-frame clones only, minus some. In the table there are under 200,000 clones, 75% to 90% of which are singletons. Sample: PBMCs. These receptors were collected from a woman aged 25 to 39 in good health and CMV-seronegative. Both conserved end residues are part of each CDR3. D genes are given only for firm matches. The listing skips clone size in some rows; elsewhere it reads once, few, many or a size class.

clone_size: -
d_call: -
cdr3_length: 14
j_call: TRBJ2-2
v_call: TRBV14
cdr3_aa: CASSLQTGHGELFF
cdr3_nt: TGTGCCAGCAGCCTTCAAACAGGGCACGGGGAGCTGTTTTTT

clone_size: -
d_call: TRBD1
cdr3_length: 14
j_call: TRBJ1-2
v_call: TRBV5-6
cdr3_aa: CASSPAGGDYGYTF
cdr3_nt: TGTGCCAGCAGCCCAGCAGGGGGCGACTATGGCTACACCTTC

clone_size: -
d_call: TRBD1
cdr3_length: 13
j_call: TRBJ2-1
v_call: TRBV7-9
cdr3_aa: CASGTGNTNEQFF
cdr3_nt: TGTGCCAGCGGGACAGGGAATACGAATGAGCAGTTCTTC

clone_size: -
d_call: TRBD2
cdr3_length: 16
j_call: TRBJ2-7
v_call: TRBV28
cdr3_aa: CASSLGLAGLSYEQYF
cdr3_nt: TGTGCCAGCAGTTTAGGGCTAGCGGGATTATCCTACGAGCAGTACTTC

clone_size: -
d_call: -
cdr3_length: 13
j_call: TRBJ1-5
v_call: TRBV19
cdr3_aa: CASAPDRDQPQHF
cdr3_nt: TGTGCCAGTGCTCCCGACCGGGATCAGCCCCAGCATTTT

clone_size: -
d_call: TRBD2
cdr3_length: 13
j_call: TRBJ2-5
v_call: TRBV29-1
cdr3_aa: CSVSTSGSGTQYF
cdr3_nt: TGCAGCGTTTCAACTAGCGGGAGCGGGACCCAGTACTTC

clone_size: -
d_call: -
cdr3_length: 13
j_call: TRBJ1-1
v_call: TRBV19
cdr3_aa: CASGGGLNTEAFF
cdr3_nt: TGTGCATCTGGGGGAGGACTGAACACTGAAGCTTTCTTT

clone_size: -
d_call: -
cdr3_length: 14
j_call: TRBJ2-7
v_call: TRBV7-8
cdr3_aa: CASSLLLQDYEQYF
cdr3_nt: TGTGCCAGCAGCTTACTCCTCCAGGACTACGAGCAGTACTTC

clone_size: once
d_call: TRBD1
cdr3_length: 12
j_call: TRBJ1-1
v_call: TRBV28
cdr3_aa: CASSSDRGEAFF
cdr3_nt: TGTGCCAGCAGTTCTGACAGGGGAGAAGCTTTCTTT

clone_size: -
d_call: -
cdr3_length: 13
j_call: TRBJ2-7
v_call: TRBV11-3
cdr3_aa: CASGRRLREEQYF
cdr3_nt: TGTGCCAGCGGGAGGAGGCTCCGGGAGGAGCAGTACTTC

clone_size: once
d_call: -
cdr3_length: 16
j_call: TRBJ2-2
v_call: TRBV11-3
cdr3_aa: CASSPHGGTDTGELFF
cdr3_nt: TGTGCCAGCAGCCCGCATGGGGGGACGGACACCGGGGAGCTGTTTTTT

clone_size: -
d_call: -
cdr3_length: 16
j_call: TRBJ2-7
v_call: TRBV27
cdr3_aa: CASSLKAGSSPYEQYF
cdr3_nt: TGTGCCAGCAGTTTAAAGGCGGGATCATCCCCCTACGAGCAGTACTTC

clone_size: few
d_call: TRBD2
cdr3_length: 14
j_call: TRBJ2-1
v_call: TRBV29-1
cdr3_aa: CSGDTSGSYNEQFF
cdr3_nt: TGCAGCGGTGATACTAGCGGGTCTTACAATGAGCAGTTCTTC

clone_size: -
d_call: TRBD2
cdr3_length: 20
j_call: TRBJ2-7
v_call: TRBV28
cdr3_aa: CASSLSRVLAGGSSSYEQYF
cdr3_nt: TGTGCCAGCAGTTTATCAAGGGTACTAGCGGGGGGCTCTAGCTCCTACGAGCAGTACTTC

clone_size: -
d_call: -
cdr3_length: 16
j_call: TRBJ2-1
v_call: TRBV13
cdr3_aa: CASSLGRANSYNEQFF
cdr3_nt: TGTGCCAGCAGCTTAGGGCGGGCCAACTCCTACAATGAGCAGTTCTTC

clone_size: -
d_call: TRBD2
cdr3_length: 14
j_call: TRBJ2-3
v_call: TRBV6-6
cdr3_aa: CASSGTRSTDTQYF
cdr3_nt: TGTGCCAGCAGTGGGACTAGGAGCACAGATACGCAGTATTTT

clone_size: -
d_call: TRBD1
cdr3_length: 14
j_call: TRBJ2-7
v_call: TRBV6-6
cdr3_aa: CASNPGTVSGEQYF
cdr3_nt: TGTGCCAGCAACCCCGGGACAGTCTCGGGTGAGCAGTACTTC

clone_size: -
d_call: -
cdr3_length: 13
j_call: TRBJ1-2
v_call: TRBV5-1
cdr3_aa: CASSFDSSYVYTF
cdr3_nt: TGCGCCAGCAGCTTTGACAGTAGCTATGTCTACACCTTC

clone_size: -
d_call: -
cdr3_length: 15
j_call: TRBJ2-7
v_call: TRBV19
cdr3_aa: CASQDRGKVPYEQYF
cdr3_nt: TGTGCCAGTCAGGACCGGGGTAAGGTCCCCTACGAGCAGTACTTC

clone_size: -
d_call: TRBD1
cdr3_length: 16
j_call: TRBJ1-2
v_call: TRBV28
cdr3_aa: CASSLHTGGGSYGYTF
cdr3_nt: TGTGCCAGCAGTCTACATACAGGGGGCGGGTCCTATGGCTACACCTTC

clone_size: -
d_call: TRBD1
cdr3_length: 13
j_call: TRBJ2-7
v_call: TRBV30
cdr3_aa: CAWRGQGSYEQYF
cdr3_nt: TGTGCCTGGAGGGGACAGGGGTCATACGAGCAGTACTTC

clone_size: -
d_call: -
cdr3_length: 14
j_call: TRBJ2-7
v_call: TRBV7-6
cdr3_aa: CASSLGTGNYEQYF
cdr3_nt: TGTGCCAGCAGCTTAGGGACGGGAAACTACGAGCAGTACTTC

clone_size: few
d_call: -
cdr3_length: 13
j_call: TRBJ1-1
v_call: TRBV5-1
cdr3_aa: CASRPGSNTEAFF
cdr3_nt: TGCGCCAGCAGACCAGGCTCGAACACTGAAGCTTTCTTT

clone_size: -
d_call: TRBD1
cdr3_length: 15
j_call: TRBJ2-7
v_call: TRBV5-1
cdr3_aa: CASTTATGDPYEQYF
cdr3_nt: TGCGCCAGCACGACCGCGACAGGGGATCCCTACGAGCAGTACTTC